This TCR beta chain was captured in a study of cytomegalovirus exposure and HLA in healthy donors. To note about this clone: What it binds is unknown.

General study findings and limits: Earlier findings revealed that most TCR beta V segments proved productive either about 90% or about 30% of the time. The authors excluded some V segments, including TRBV6-2 and TRBV6-3, as indistinguishable. Associated with cytomegalovirus, according to the listing, were 150 to 200 TCR beta chains.

The germline V gene has CDR1 SNHLY and CDR2 FYNNEI. The CDR3 sequence is 13 residues long. Trimming left V 7 bases short and J 7 bases short, with 17 bases between. It was with 60 Vbeta and 13 Jbeta primers that the PCR ran. Repertoires were generated with immunoSEQ multiplex PCR, while TCRdb's copy carries only in-frame clones and drops some. The table has some 110,000 clones, 70% seen once. Nominal health characterized the donors when sampled, though unrecorded immune exposures were likely. The J gene is TRBJ2-7, the V gene TRBV2; TRBD2 is a possible D gene (6 bases). Sequences were obtained from PBMCs. This receptor was obtained from a man under 40 in good health and CMV-seropositive. The CDR3 protein is CASTPLASGEQYF. CDR3 coding DNA: TGTGCCAGCACTCCCCTAGCGAGCGGGGAGCAGTACTTC.